Reported below is one T cell receptor beta chain. These data belong to a study of shared clonotypes between healthy human individuals. Profiled with immunoSEQ multiplex PCR; TCRdb holds only in-frame clones, not every one. The sample holds approximately 980,000 clones, over 60% seen once. The trim removed 5 bases at V and 5 bases at J, leaving 6 bases unmatched. The length of the CDR3 is 15 residues. Germline assignment: CDR1 SQVTM and CDR2 ANQGSEA. The sequence derives from a man aged 18 to 30 in good health. Sequenced input: memory CD4+ T cells sorted from blood. Indicated subset: CD45RA-negative fraction. V usage is TRBV29-1 and J usage is TRBJ2-1, with 13 bases that match TRBD2. CDR3 DNA: TGCAGCGTTTATATGGGACTAGCGGGGAACAATGAGCAGTTCTTC. This translates into CSVYMGLAGNNEQFF.